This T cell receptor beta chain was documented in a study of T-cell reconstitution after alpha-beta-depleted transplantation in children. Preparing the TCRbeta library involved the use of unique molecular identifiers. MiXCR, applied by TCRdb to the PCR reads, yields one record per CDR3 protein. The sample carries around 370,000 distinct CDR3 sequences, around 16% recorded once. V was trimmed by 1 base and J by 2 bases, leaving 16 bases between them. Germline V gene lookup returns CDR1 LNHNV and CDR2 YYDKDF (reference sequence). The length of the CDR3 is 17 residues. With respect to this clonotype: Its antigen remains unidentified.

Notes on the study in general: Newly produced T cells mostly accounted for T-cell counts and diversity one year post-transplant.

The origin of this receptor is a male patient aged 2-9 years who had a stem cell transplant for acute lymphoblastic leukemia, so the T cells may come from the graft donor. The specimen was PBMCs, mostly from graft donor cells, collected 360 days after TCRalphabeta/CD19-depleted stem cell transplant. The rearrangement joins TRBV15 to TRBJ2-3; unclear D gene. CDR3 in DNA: TGTGCCACCAGCAGAGTTGGGCTGGGCCCCTTCACAGATACGCAGTATTTT. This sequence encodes CATSRVGLGPFTDTQYF. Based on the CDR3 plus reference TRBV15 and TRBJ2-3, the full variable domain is DAMVIQNPRYQVTQFGKPVTLSCSQTLNHNVMYWYQQKSSQAPKLLFHYYDKDFNNEADTPDNFQSRRPNTSFCFLDIRSPGLGDTAMYLCATSRVGLGPFTDTQYFGPGTRLTVL.